Below, one T cell receptor (beta chain) is given with its context. No antigen is known for it. The data originate from a study of cytomegalovirus exposure and HLA in healthy donors. For the study at large: A later analysis reported the 90 to 150 validation repertoires used the same platform as the approximately 650 first-cohort repertoires.

Whole-study results and caveats: Reported results showed that the classifier diagnosed cytomegalovirus status with high specificity and sensitivity. Specificity of a few CMV-associated chains for CMV antigens was verified in vitro. The study found most TCR sequences rare, yet found some public TCRs in many donors.

V dropped 5 bases and J dropped 8 bases, with 22 bases sitting between them. CDR1 and CDR2 (germline): SNHLY, FYNNEI. The CDR3 consists of 15 residues. Some clones are missing from TCRdb's copy, which holds only in-frame ones; the method was immunoSEQ multiplex PCR. The data hold 100,000 to 150,000 clones, with about nine tenths observed a single time. Sample: PBMCs. This TCR was sampled from a woman between 18 and 29 years old in good health and CMV-seronegative. The rearrangement links TRBV2 to TRBJ2-7; D possibly corresponds to TRBD1 (6 bases). In nucleotides, the CDR3 is TGTGCCAGCAGTTATCGGGACAACCCGTGGGTGAAGCAGTACTTC. Its translation: CASSYRDNPWVKQYF. Full variable domain (remainder filled in from reference TRBV2 and TRBJ2-7): EPEVTQTPSHQVTQMGQEVILRCVPISNHLYFYWYRQILGQKVEFLVSFYNNEISEKSEIFDDQFSVERPDGSNFTLKIRSTKLEDSAMYFCASSYRDNPWVKQYFGPGTRLTVT.